The sample holds one count of the clone carrying this T cell receptor (beta chain). This specimen comes from a study of graft-versus-host responses after intestinal transplantation. The germline V and J ends were trimmed by 6 bases and 1 base, with 25 bases remaining between them. The CDR3 loop spans 20 amino acids. Germline V gives CDR1 SNHLY, CDR2 FYNNEI. Produced via immunoSEQ multiplex PCR; TCRdb's table is partial and in-frame only. The repertoire holds almost 55,000 clones, about 90% seen once, with about 6% in the top ten. Sequencing used PBMCs, obtained approximately 660 days after intestinal transplant. This chain links TRBV2 with TRBJ2-6; D gene unclear. This clonotype was obtained from a human patient who received an intestinal transplant, so some T cells may come from the graft donor. CDR3 amino acids: CASRRRIIGQVESGANVLTF. The DNA for the CDR3 is TGTGCCAGCAGACGAAGAATAATTGGGCAGGTTGAGTCTGGGGCCAACGTCCTGACTTTC.